A selection of T cell receptor beta chains follows, all from one sample in a study of T cell repertoires in cytomegalovirus infection. TCRdb re-called the reads with MiXCR, one entry per CDR3 protein. Of 450,000 to 550,000 distinct CDR3 sequences detected, 15% to 20% appear once; the ten largest clones hold about 24%. Sequences were obtained from CD8+ T cells from PBMCs. Receptors originate from a human donor in good health (CMV status not recorded). Some clones in this sample may be carry-over from other donors' samples. The CDR3 runs from the conserved cysteine through the conserved F or W. The D gene is left open where the match is weak. The size entry is marked missing in some rows and otherwise reads once, few, many or a size class.

CDR3 DNA: TGTGCCAGCAGTTACCTCCACAATGAGCAGTTCTTC; CDR3 protein: CASSYLHNEQFF; D gene: NA; J gene: TRBJ2-1; clone size: few; V gene: TRBV6-2/TRBV6-3
CDR3 DNA: TGTGCCAGCTCACAGGATCCCTCAGGGACTGAAGCTTTCTTT; CDR3 protein: CASSQDPSGTEAFF; D gene: NA; J gene: TRBJ1-1; clone size: once; V gene: TRBV6-1
CDR3 DNA: TGTGCCAGCAAAATGCACGGCGCGGGGCTCGCGGAGGAGACCCAGTACTTC; CDR3 protein: CASKMHGAGLAEETQYF; D gene: NA; J gene: TRBJ2-5; clone size: many; V gene: TRBV12-3/TRBV12-4
CDR3 DNA: TGTGCCAGCAGCCAAGGAGCGGGTGGGTCTTGGTTGGAGACCCAGTACTTC; CDR3 protein: CASSQGAGGSWLETQYF; D gene: NA; J gene: TRBJ2-5; clone size: NA; V gene: TRBV14
CDR3 DNA: TGTGCCAGCAGCGTGGGACTGATGTACCAAGAGACCCAGTACTTC; CDR3 protein: CASSVGLMYQETQYF; D gene: NA; J gene: TRBJ2-5; clone size: NA; V gene: TRBV6-5
CDR3 DNA: TGTGCCAGCAGTTACTCTCGGACGAACTCCTACGAGCAGTACTTC; CDR3 protein: CASSYSRTNSYEQYF; D gene: NA; J gene: TRBJ2-7; clone size: few; V gene: TRBV6-5
CDR3 DNA: TGTGCAAGCAGCTTAGTGTCGGGACAGAGCTCCTACGAGAAGTACTTC; CDR3 protein: CASSLVSGQSSYEKYF; D gene: TRBD1; J gene: TRBJ2-7; clone size: NA; V gene: TRBV7-4
CDR3 DNA: TGTGCCAGCAGTCAAACGGACAGGGGTCTTTACGAGCAGTACTTC; CDR3 protein: CASSQTDRGLYEQYF; D gene: TRBD1; J gene: TRBJ2-7; clone size: NA; V gene: TRBV7-2
CDR3 DNA: TGTGCCAGCAGTGAATCAGTCTTTGACCTCTCCTACAATGAGCAGTTCTTC; CDR3 protein: CASSESVFDLSYNEQFF; D gene: NA; J gene: TRBJ2-1; clone size: many; V gene: TRBV6-1
CDR3 DNA: TGTGCCGCCCGGGACAGGGTATACAATAAGCAGTTCTTC; CDR3 protein: CAARDRVYNKQFF; D gene: TRBD1; J gene: TRBJ2-1; clone size: NA; V gene: TRBV12-3/TRBV12-4
CDR3 DNA: TGTGCCAGCGGCGACAGGGACGGCTACACCTTC; CDR3 protein: CASGDRDGYTF; D gene: TRBD1; J gene: TRBJ1-2; clone size: few; V gene: TRBV2
CDR3 DNA: TGTGCCAGCAGTGAGTGGGGTTGGGACACCTGGGCTGAAGCTTTCTTT; CDR3 protein: CASSEWGWDTWAEAFF; D gene: NA; J gene: TRBJ1-1; clone size: many; V gene: TRBV6-1
CDR3 DNA: TGTGCCATCAGTGAGTCGTTCTACGAGCAGTACTTC; CDR3 protein: CAISESFYEQYF; D gene: NA; J gene: TRBJ2-7; clone size: NA; V gene: TRBV10-3
CDR3 DNA: TGTGCCATCAGTGAGTCGAAGCGGTATCAGCGGGAGCTCACAGATACGCAGTATTTT; CDR3 protein: CAISESKRYQRELTDTQYF; D gene: TRBD2; J gene: TRBJ2-3; clone size: few; V gene: TRBV10-3
CDR3 DNA: TGTGCCAGCAGCTCCCGGGGACAGAGCACTGAAGCTTTCTTT; CDR3 protein: CASSSRGQSTEAFF; D gene: TRBD1; J gene: TRBJ1-1; clone size: once; V gene: TRBV4-1
CDR3 DNA: TGTGCCAGCAGTTCCAGGGTAAGGGACACTGAAGCTTTCTTT; CDR3 protein: CASSSRVRDTEAFF; D gene: NA; J gene: TRBJ1-1; clone size: few; V gene: TRBV28
CDR3 DNA: TGTGCCAGCAGCCGTACCGGGACGCCTTACAATGAGCAGTTCTTC; CDR3 protein: CASSRTGTPYNEQFF; D gene: NA; J gene: TRBJ2-1; clone size: NA; V gene: TRBV27
CDR3 DNA: TGTGCCAGCAGCCAAGGGACAACACTTGATCAAGAGACCCAGTACTTC; CDR3 protein: CASSQGTTLDQETQYF; D gene: NA; J gene: TRBJ2-5; clone size: NA; V gene: TRBV3-1
CDR3 DNA: TGTGCCAGCAGTCCGGGACAGGCTGGCTACACCTTC; CDR3 protein: CASSPGQAGYTF; D gene: TRBD1; J gene: TRBJ1-2; clone size: NA; V gene: TRBV27
CDR3 DNA: TGTGCCAGCAGCCCCACCATCAGCGGGGCAAATGAGCAGTTCTTC; CDR3 protein: CASSPTISGANEQFF; D gene: TRBD2; J gene: TRBJ2-1; clone size: many; V gene: TRBV7-9
CDR3 DNA: TGTGCCACCATCCACGGGGGAAGGGAGATCCAGTACTTC; CDR3 protein: CATIHGGREIQYF; D gene: NA; J gene: TRBJ2-5; clone size: NA; V gene: TRBV24-1
CDR3 DNA: TGTGCCAGCAGTTTAGTCGAGGGAGGGTTATACAATGAGCAGTTCTTC; CDR3 protein: CASSLVEGGLYNEQFF; D gene: TRBD2; J gene: TRBJ2-1; clone size: few; V gene: TRBV12-3/TRBV12-4
CDR3 DNA: TGTGCCAGCAGTTTACAGGGGAGATCTGGAAACACCATATATTTT; CDR3 protein: CASSLQGRSGNTIYF; D gene: TRBD1; J gene: TRBJ1-3; clone size: NA; V gene: TRBV6-6
CDR3 DNA: TGTGCCAGCAGCTTAGCAAGGGTTGGGACTGAAGCTTTCTTT; CDR3 protein: CASSLARVGTEAFF; D gene: NA; J gene: TRBJ1-1; clone size: many; V gene: TRBV7-9
CDR3 DNA: TGTGCCAGCAGTACACGGACAGGGGAGGCCCAGCATTTT; CDR3 protein: CASSTRTGEAQHF; D gene: TRBD1; J gene: TRBJ1-5; clone size: few; V gene: TRBV27
CDR3 DNA: TGTGCCATCAGTGAGAGAGTACTGGACAAGGCTAGGATCACTGGAAACACCATATATTTT; CDR3 protein: CAISERVLDKARITGNTIYF; D gene: NA; J gene: TRBJ1-3; clone size: many; V gene: TRBV10-3
CDR3 DNA: TGTGCCAGCAGCGGGCTACAGGGTTGGGATACGCAGTATTTT; CDR3 protein: CASSGLQGWDTQYF; D gene: NA; J gene: TRBJ2-3; clone size: NA; V gene: TRBV9
CDR3 DNA: TGTGCCAGCAGTTTAATGCTGACTAGGCCCTACGAGCAGTACTTC; CDR3 protein: CASSLMLTRPYEQYF; D gene: NA; J gene: TRBJ2-7; clone size: few; V gene: TRBV27
CDR3 DNA: TGTGCCAGCAGTGTATTCCTGGGCCCGAGCTCCTACGAGCAGTACTTC; CDR3 protein: CASSVFLGPSSYEQYF; D gene: NA; J gene: TRBJ2-7; clone size: many; V gene: TRBV6-1
CDR3 DNA: TGTGCCACCGGGGGTGGGGATCAGCCCCAGCATTTT; CDR3 protein: CATGGGDQPQHF; D gene: NA; J gene: TRBJ1-5; clone size: few; V gene: TRBV10-3
CDR3 DNA: TGTGCTAGTGGTTCCTCCCGGGCCCCAGAGCAGTTCTTC; CDR3 protein: CASGSSRAPEQFF; D gene: NA; J gene: TRBJ2-1; clone size: many; V gene: TRBV12-5
CDR3 DNA: TGTGCCAGCAGCTTGGCCGGGACAGGGGTGGATAGCAATCAGCCCCAGCATTTT; CDR3 protein: CASSLAGTGVDSNQPQHF; D gene: TRBD1; J gene: TRBJ1-5; clone size: few; V gene: TRBV5-6
CDR3 DNA: TGCGCCAGCAGCCAAGAACCGGGACTAGCGGGGGGGCCTTGGCAAGAGACCCAGTACTTC; CDR3 protein: CASSQEPGLAGGPWQETQYF; D gene: TRBD2; J gene: TRBJ2-5; clone size: NA; V gene: TRBV4-1
CDR3 DNA: TGTGCCACCGCATTTGATGAAAACAGGGGGCGAAGCAATCAGCCCCAGCATTTT; CDR3 protein: CATAFDENRGRSNQPQHF; D gene: TRBD1; J gene: TRBJ1-5; clone size: many; V gene: TRBV10-3
CDR3 DNA: TGTGCCAGCAGCAATGGGCAATCCTACAATGAGCAGTTCTTC; CDR3 protein: CASSNGQSYNEQFF; D gene: NA; J gene: TRBJ2-1; clone size: many; V gene: TRBV7-3
CDR3 DNA: TGTGCCAGCAGATTGGACAGGGGCGCTGAAGCTTTCTTT; CDR3 protein: CASRLDRGAEAFF; D gene: TRBD1; J gene: TRBJ1-1; clone size: many; V gene: TRBV6-1
CDR3 DNA: TGCAGTGCCCGCCCCGAGGGGGGGCTGTGGGGGAACACTGAAGCTTTCTTT; CDR3 protein: CSARPEGGLWGNTEAFF; D gene: NA; J gene: TRBJ1-1; clone size: NA; V gene: TRBV20-1
CDR3 DNA: TGCAGCGTTGGACGACGGGCTAGCAATGAGCAGTTCTTC; CDR3 protein: CSVGRRASNEQFF; D gene: NA; J gene: TRBJ2-1; clone size: many; V gene: TRBV29-1
CDR3 DNA: TGTGCCAGCAGCTCAGACAGGGGAAGCACCGGGTATCTGTTTTTT; CDR3 protein: CASSSDRGSTGYLFF; D gene: TRBD1; J gene: TRBJ2-2; clone size: NA; V gene: TRBV7-8
CDR3 DNA: TGTGCCAGTAGTGCCCGGGCCACCTGGGATGAAAAACTGTTTTTT; CDR3 protein: CASSARATWDEKLFF; D gene: NA; J gene: TRBJ1-4; clone size: NA; V gene: TRBV19
CDR3 DNA: TGTGCCATCAGTGGGGGGGGACTAGCGAGGGATACGAATGAGCAGTTCTTC; CDR3 protein: CAISGGGLARDTNEQFF; D gene: TRBD2; J gene: TRBJ2-1; clone size: few; V gene: TRBV10-3